Reported below is one T cell receptor beta chain. No antigen is known for it. One entry per CDR3 protein results from TCRdb running MiXCR on the 5' RACE reads. Of approximately 300,000 distinct CDR3 sequences in the sample, just under 20% are singletons; the top ten hold around 20%. CDR1 and CDR2 (germline): LNHDA, SQIVND (reference sequence). Trimming left V 4 bases short and J 0 bases short, with 12 bases between. The length of the CDR3 is 16 residues. The data derive from a study of T-cell memory formation after mild COVID-19. Study-level results: Among clones contracting day 15 to 85, CD4/CD8 was balanced, whereas later expanders leaned CD4+.

Sequencing was performed on PBMCs or a T cell subset sorted from them (not recorded which). This clonotype was obtained from a man between 18 and 35 years old who had mild COVID-19 (a few samples of this study predate the infection). Cell type and time point are not known. The chain uses TRBV19 and TRBJ2-2, with unresolved D. The CDR3 is CASSTLDGSNTGELFF. The CDR3 DNA reads TGTGCCAGTAGTACCTTGGACGGATCGAACACCGGGGAGCTGTTTTTT.